There are many counts of the clone carrying this T cell receptor beta chain. The antigen is not known. This entry belongs to a study of T cell repertoires in cytomegalovirus infection. CDR1 is SNHLY and CDR2 is FYNNEI in the germline V gene. There are 15 residues in the CDR3. The ends were cut back, 6 bases at V and 2 bases at J, with 14 bases in the middle. TCRdb used MiXCR to reprocess the reads, holding one entry per CDR3 protein. The sample carries roughly 110,000 distinct CDR3 sequences, around 30% recorded once. The chain uses TRBV2 and TRBJ1-3, with D possibly TRBD1 on 5 matching bases. This receptor was obtained from a human donor in good health (CMV status not recorded). Some clones in this sample may be carry-over from other donors' samples. The specimen was CD8+ T cells from cultured PBMCs, collected from culture after CMV antigen stimulation. The CDR3 DNA is TGTGCCAGCAGCGAATACCCGGGGGCTGGAAACACCATATATTTT. It yields the protein CASSEYPGAGNTIYF.